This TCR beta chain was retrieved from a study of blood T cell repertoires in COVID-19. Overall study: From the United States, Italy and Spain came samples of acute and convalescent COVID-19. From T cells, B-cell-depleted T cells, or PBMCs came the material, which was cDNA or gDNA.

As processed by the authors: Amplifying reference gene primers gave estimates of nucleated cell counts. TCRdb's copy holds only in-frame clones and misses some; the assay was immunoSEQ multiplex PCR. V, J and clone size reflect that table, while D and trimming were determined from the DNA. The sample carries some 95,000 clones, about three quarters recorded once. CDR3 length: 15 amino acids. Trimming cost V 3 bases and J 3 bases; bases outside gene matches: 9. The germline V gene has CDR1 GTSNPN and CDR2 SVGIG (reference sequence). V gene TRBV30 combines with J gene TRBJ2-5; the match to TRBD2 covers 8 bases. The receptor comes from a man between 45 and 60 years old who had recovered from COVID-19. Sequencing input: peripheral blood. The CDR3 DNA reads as TGTGCCTGGAGCCCCATAGGGCGGGGGGAAGAGACCCAGTACTTC. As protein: CAWSPIGRGEETQYF.